This entry lists 10 T cell receptor beta chains sequenced from one sample in a study of cytomegalovirus exposure and HLA in healthy donors. PCR involved 60 Vbeta and 13 Jbeta primers. Sequencing was performed with immunoSEQ multiplex PCR; in TCRdb, only in-frame clones are kept and a portion is missing. The table includes about 150,000 clones, about four fifths detected once. Input material: PBMCs. Receptors were obtained from a young man in good health and CMV-seronegative.

CDR3 protein: CASSLAAAGGRQPQHF. The CDR3 region has the DNA TGTGCCAGCAGCTTAGCGGCGGCGGGGGGCCGGCAGCCCCAGCATTTT. The V call is TRBV7-9, the J call TRBJ1-5, with a tentative D call TRBD1 (6 bases). Deletions cut 0 bases from V and 7 bases from J, with 16 bases between. This CDR3 is 16 amino acids long. Germline V CDR1 and CDR2: SEHNR, FQNEAQ (reference sequence).

The rearrangement uses TRBV23-1 and TRBJ1-4; 8 bases fit TRBD1. TRBV23-1 is filed as an ORF, its function uncertain. This CDR3 contains 15 residues. V was clipped by 1 base and J by 8 bases; unmatched bases: 6. CDR3 DNA sequence: TGCGCCAGCAGTCAATTCGACAGGGGTAGGGAAAAACTGTTTTTT. This gives the protein CASSQFDRGREKLFF.

The chain combines TRBV6-4 with TRBJ1-2; a weak D match, TRBD1 (6 bases). V was cut by 5 bases and J by 6 bases, with 13 bases left in between. The V gene's germline CDR1 is MRHNA and CDR2 SNTAGT. CDR3 length: 13 amino acids. CDR3 protein: CASSLTGMDGYTF. DNA of the CDR3: TGTGCCAGCAGTCTGACAGGCATGGATGGCTACACCTTC.

The rearrangement uses TRBV5-1 and TRBJ2-5, with D possibly matching TRBD1 (6 bases). Trimming took off 4 bases at V and 2 bases at J, with 12 bases between the two ends. The CDR3 extends over 14 amino acids. CDR1 is SGHRS, CDR2 YFSETQ, per germline. CDR3 region: CASSGTGNQETQYF. Here the CDR3 DNA reads TGCGCCAGCAGCGGTACAGGGAATCAAGAGACCCAGTACTTC. Supplemented by reference TRBV5-1 and TRBJ2-5, the full variable domain reads KAGVTQTPRYLIKTRGQQVTLSCSPISGHRSVSWYQQTPGQGLQFLFEYFSETQRNKGNFPGRFSGRQFSNSRSEMNVSTLELGDSALYLCASSGTGNQETQYFGPGTRLLVL.

This clone was seen just once. This rearrangement joins TRBV2 to TRBJ1-5, with TRBD1 matching 8 bases. Germline V gene lookup returns CDR1 SNHLY and CDR2 FYNNEI. V was clipped by 3 bases and J by 5 bases; unmatched bases: 3. The CDR3 contains 14 residues. CDR3 in DNA: TGTGCCAGCAGTGACAGGGGGCTGGATCAGCCCCAGCATTTT. It codes for CASSDRGLDQPQHF.

V is TRBV11-2 and J is TRBJ1-4; D might be TRBD1 (6 bases). V lost 6 bases and J lost 5, with 13 bases in between. CDR3 length equals 14 residues. Germline V gene sequence: CDR1 SGHAT, CDR2 FQNNGV. The CDR3 region has the DNA TGTGCCAGCAGTGAGGGGGTTGTCAATGAAAAACTGTTTTTT. Translated: CASSEGVVNEKLFF.

The chain has TRBV7-8 and TRBJ2-3, with 14 bases identical to TRBD2. The CDR3 covers 18 residues. Germline assignment: CDR1 SGHVS and CDR2 FQNEAQ. J lost 1 base, V lost 4 bases, and 7 bases had no gene match. The CDR3, as DNA: TGTGCCAGCAGCTCCCGGACTAGCGGGGGGTCCCGCACAGATACGCAGTATTTT. This encodes CASSSRTSGGSRTDTQYF.

The chain recombines TRBV7-2 with TRBJ1-3; 8 bases match TRBD1. The CDR3 is 14 amino acids. Germline CDR1 is SGHTA and CDR2 is FQGNSA. Losses at the gene ends were 5 bases for V and 5 bases for J; bases not matched to a gene: 5. The CDR3 sequence: CASSVDRGRNTIYF. CDR3 bases: TGTGCCAGCAGCGTTGACAGGGGCCGAAACACCATATATTTT.

The CDR3 nucleotides are TGTGCCAGCAGCCAAGTAAGGCTAGCGGGGGCCTCTAGCACAGATACGCAGTATTTT. Translating gives CASSQVRLAGASSTDTQYF. The chain employs TRBV4-2 and TRBJ2-3; 10 nucleotides match TRBD2. With V trimmed by 1 base and J by 0 bases, 10 bases remained unmatched. This CDR3 comprises 19 residues. Germline CDR1 LGHNA, CDR2 YNFKEQ.

Comments on this clone: Other nucleotide sequences in the sample specify the same CDR3. The CDR3 reads CASSYDRATYNSPLHF. The CDR3 DNA reads as TGTGCCAGCAGCTATGACAGGGCTACCTATAATTCACCCCTCCACTTT. The chain is built from TRBV6-6 and TRBJ1-6; 7 nucleotides align to TRBD1. V lost 6 bases to trimming and J lost 2 bases; unmatched junction nucleotides: 7. The germline gives CDR1 MNHNY, CDR2 SVGAGI (reference sequence). The CDR3 is made up of 16 amino acids.